There are a few counts of the clone carrying this T cell receptor (beta chain). Using its own MiXCR run on the RT-PCR reads, TCRdb lists one record per CDR3 protein. The repertoire holds about a million distinct CDR3 sequences, with approximately 18% as singletons. These data come from a study of patients and donors after allogeneic stem cell transplantation. Germline-derived CDR1 and CDR2 are MNHNS and SASEGT. This CDR3 region has 15 residues. J lost 6 bases, V lost 7 bases, and 6 bases had no gene match. This sequence was found in a human donor who was either an allogeneic HSCT recipient or a stem cell or donor lymphocyte infusion donor (not recorded which). It is not recorded whose cells these are; they may come from a transplant donor. The chain uses TRBV6-1 and TRBJ1-6; TRBD1 matches at 10 bases. Sequencing used blood, either unsorted or a sorted T cell fraction (not recorded which). The CDR3 bases are TGTGCCAGCACCCCGGGACAGGGGAGTAATTCACCCCTCCACTTT. Its translation: CASTPGQGSNSPLHF.